A selection of T cell receptor beta chains follows, all from one sample in a study of CD8+CD57+ T cells in acquired aplastic anemia. Using its own MiXCR run on the reads, TCRdb lists one record per CDR3 protein. This table holds hundreds of thousands of distinct CDR3 sequences, about two thirds found once. Sample: sorted CD4+, CD8+, or CD8+CD57+ T cells (not recorded which) from PBMCs. These TCRs come from a human donor in good health, serving as a control. The CDR3 runs from the conserved cysteine through the conserved F or W. The order of the fields is D gene, clone size, J gene, V gene, CDR3 DNA, CDR3 protein. D genes are given only for firm matches. Some rows mark clone size as missing; the rest say once, few, many or name a class of expanded clone.

d_gene: NA; abundance: NA; j_gene: TRBJ1-1; v_gene: TRBV7-2; CDR3nt: TGTGCCAGCAGCCCGAGGGGGGGGATCGACTACACCTTCTTT; CDR3aa: CASSPRGGIDYTFF
d_gene: NA; abundance: many; j_gene: TRBJ1-2; v_gene: TRBV4-1; CDR3nt: TGCGCCAGCAGCCATCTAGACAGTTCCCGTAACTATGGCTACACCTTC; CDR3aa: CASSHLDSSRNYGYTF
d_gene: NA; abundance: once; j_gene: TRBJ2-7; v_gene: TRBV5-1; CDR3nt: TGTGCCAGCAGCAGAGATCACGGAGCGTACGAGCAGTACTTC; CDR3aa: CASSRDHGAYEQYF
d_gene: NA; abundance: NA; j_gene: TRBJ1-1; v_gene: TRBV7-2; CDR3nt: TGTGCCAGCAGCTTAATGTTCCGAGACACTGAAGCTTTCTTT; CDR3aa: CASSLMFRDTEAFF
d_gene: TRBD1; abundance: many; j_gene: TRBJ1-2; v_gene: TRBV12-3/TRBV12-4; CDR3nt: TGTGCCAGCAGTTTAACCCGGACAGGATCCTATGGCTACACCTTC; CDR3aa: CASSLTRTGSYGYTF
d_gene: NA; abundance: NA; j_gene: TRBJ1-4; v_gene: TRBV15; CDR3nt: TGTGCCACCAGCAGAGTGGGAGATGGGGACGAAAAACTGTTTTTT; CDR3aa: CATSRVGDGDEKLFF
d_gene: TRBD2; abundance: NA; j_gene: TRBJ2-7; v_gene: TRBV29-1; CDR3nt: TGCAGCGTTGAAAGAGCGGGGGGATACTACGAGCAGTACTTC; CDR3aa: CSVERAGGYYEQYF
d_gene: NA; abundance: NA; j_gene: TRBJ2-3; v_gene: TRBV5-1; CDR3nt: TGTGCCAGCAGCTCGCTGGGGGGGCACACAGATACGCAGTATTTT; CDR3aa: CASSSLGGHTDTQYF
d_gene: NA; abundance: once; j_gene: TRBJ1-5; v_gene: TRBV6-1; CDR3nt: TGTGCCAGCAGTACAGGGCGCGGTGTAGTCAATCAGCCCCAGCATTTT; CDR3aa: CASSTGRGVVNQPQHF
d_gene: NA; abundance: NA; j_gene: TRBJ1-6; v_gene: TRBV6-5; CDR3nt: TGTGCCAGCAGTTACTCTCTTAATTCACCCCTCCACTTT; CDR3aa: CASSYSLNSPLHF
d_gene: NA; abundance: NA; j_gene: TRBJ2-5; v_gene: TRBV7-3; CDR3nt: TGCGCCAGCAGCCAAGAACGGTCAGGGGCCAACACAGATCAGTACTTC; CDR3aa: CASSQERSGANTDQYF
d_gene: NA; abundance: NA; j_gene: TRBJ1-6; v_gene: TRBV7-2; CDR3nt: TGTGCCAGCAGCCGTAGGGGGGCCTGGCCCCTCCACTTT; CDR3aa: CASSRRGAWPLHF
d_gene: TRBD1; abundance: once; j_gene: TRBJ1-4; v_gene: TRBV7-2; CDR3nt: TGTGCCAGCAGCTTGACAGGGGCACATGAAAAACTGTTTTTT; CDR3aa: CASSLTGAHEKLFF
d_gene: NA; abundance: NA; j_gene: TRBJ1-1; v_gene: TRBV29-1; CDR3nt: TGCAGTTCGGTAAGGAGAACAACTGAAGCTTTCTTT; CDR3aa: CSSVRRTTEAFF
d_gene: NA; abundance: few; j_gene: TRBJ2-1; v_gene: TRBV24-1; CDR3nt: TGTGCCACCAGTGCTAGCCGCCACTCAACTTACAATGAGCAGTTCTTC; CDR3aa: CATSASRHSTYNEQFF
d_gene: NA; abundance: many; j_gene: TRBJ1-2; v_gene: TRBV3-1; CDR3nt: TGTGCCAGCAGCCAAGGCCTACCGGGAAGTAACTATGGCTACACCTTC; CDR3aa: CASSQGLPGSNYGYTF
d_gene: TRBD1; abundance: few; j_gene: TRBJ1-5; v_gene: TRBV10-3; CDR3nt: TGTGCCAGCACCGACCGTTTGACAGGGACGGCTTTAAATCAGCCCCAGCATTTT; CDR3aa: CASTDRLTGTALNQPQHF
d_gene: NA; abundance: many; j_gene: TRBJ1-4; v_gene: TRBV10-3; CDR3nt: TGTGCCAGCAGTGAACTGCGGGGGCCAAATGAAAAACTGTTTTTT; CDR3aa: CASSELRGPNEKLFF
d_gene: NA; abundance: NA; j_gene: TRBJ2-3; v_gene: TRBV15; CDR3nt: TGCGCCAGCAGCACAGGACGGGGCACAGATACGCAGTATTTT; CDR3aa: CASSTGRGTDTQYF
d_gene: NA; abundance: NA; j_gene: TRBJ1-6; v_gene: TRBV12-3/TRBV12-4; CDR3nt: TGTGCCAGCAGTTTCTCCGAGGTAGGGCGTTCTTCACCCCTCCACTTT; CDR3aa: CASSFSEVGRSSPLHF
d_gene: NA; abundance: NA; j_gene: TRBJ2-3; v_gene: TRBV7-9; CDR3nt: TGTGCCAGCAGCGGGCTGGCTAGCGAGACAGATACGCAGTATTTT; CDR3aa: CASSGLASETDTQYF
d_gene: NA; abundance: NA; j_gene: TRBJ1-2; v_gene: TRBV10-3; CDR3nt: TGTGCCAGCAGTTCGTTCGGCAGGGCCTATGACTACACCTTC; CDR3aa: CASSSFGRAYDYTF
d_gene: TRBD1; abundance: NA; j_gene: TRBJ1-6; v_gene: TRBV20-1; CDR3nt: TGCAGTGCTCAGCCCGGGACAGGGGATGGCTATAATTCACCCCTCCACTTT; CDR3aa: CSAQPGTGDGYNSPLHF
d_gene: TRBD1; abundance: NA; j_gene: TRBJ1-2; v_gene: TRBV5-1; CDR3nt: TGCGCCAGCAGCTCTACAGGGGTCTATGGCTACACCTTC; CDR3aa: CASSSTGVYGYTF
d_gene: TRBD1; abundance: NA; j_gene: TRBJ2-7; v_gene: TRBV29-1; CDR3nt: TGCAGCGTTGAAGGCACAGGGGAGAGACGGTACGAGCAGTACTTC; CDR3aa: CSVEGTGERRYEQYF
d_gene: NA; abundance: many; j_gene: TRBJ1-5; v_gene: TRBV6-2/TRBV6-3; CDR3nt: TGTGCCAGCAGTAAACAGGGTGGCAATCAGCCCCAGCATTTT; CDR3aa: CASSKQGGNQPQHF
d_gene: NA; abundance: NA; j_gene: TRBJ1-2; v_gene: TRBV29-1; CDR3nt: TGCAGCGCTGGGACGGAATCTTACTATGGCTACACCTTC; CDR3aa: CSAGTESYYGYTF
d_gene: TRBD1; abundance: NA; j_gene: TRBJ1-4; v_gene: TRBV30; CDR3nt: TGTGCCTGGAGTGCCGGGACAGGGAATAATGAAAAACTGTTTTTT; CDR3aa: CAWSAGTGNNEKLFF
d_gene: TRBD2; abundance: NA; j_gene: TRBJ2-7; v_gene: TRBV11-1; CDR3nt: TGTGCCAGCAGCCCGAGCAGCGGGGGAGCCGAGCAGTACTTC; CDR3aa: CASSPSSGGAEQYF
d_gene: NA; abundance: NA; j_gene: TRBJ1-2; v_gene: TRBV20-1; CDR3nt: TGCAGTGGATTATCAGGGACAATGCGTGCTGGAAACACCTTC; CDR3aa: CSGLSGTMRAGNTF
d_gene: NA; abundance: many; j_gene: TRBJ2-3; v_gene: TRBV12-5; CDR3nt: TGTGCTAGTGGTTTGGTACTCGGCAGCTTCACAGATACGCAGTATTTT; CDR3aa: CASGLVLGSFTDTQYF
d_gene: NA; abundance: NA; j_gene: TRBJ1-4; v_gene: TRBV10-3; CDR3nt: TGTGCCATCAGTGAGGGGGCAGCTAATGAAAAACTGTTTTTT; CDR3aa: CAISEGAANEKLFF
d_gene: NA; abundance: NA; j_gene: TRBJ2-3; v_gene: TRBV9; CDR3nt: TGTGCCAGCAGCGTAGTGGGGGCCCCTTACAATGAGCAGTATTTT; CDR3aa: CASSVVGAPYNEQYF
d_gene: TRBD2; abundance: NA; j_gene: TRBJ2-4; v_gene: TRBV5-5; CDR3nt: TGTGCCAGCAGCTGGAGGAACCTAGCGGGCAACATTCAGTACTTC; CDR3aa: CASSWRNLAGNIQYF
d_gene: NA; abundance: NA; j_gene: TRBJ1-6; v_gene: TRBV2; CDR3nt: TGTGCCAGCTCAGTGCAGTCCGGGGCGAGGGGTAATTCACCCCTCCACTTT; CDR3aa: CASSVQSGARGNSPLHF
d_gene: NA; abundance: NA; j_gene: TRBJ1-5; v_gene: TRBV19; CDR3nt: TGTGCCAGTAGTACAGGACCATGGGACCGTCCCCTCCACTCTGAGAATTTT; CDR3aa: CASSTGPWDRPLHSENF
d_gene: NA; abundance: NA; j_gene: TRBJ1-2; v_gene: TRBV24-1; CDR3nt: TGTGCTAGAGATAGGGGGGGGCAGGAAGGCTACACCTTC; CDR3aa: CARDRGGQEGYTF
d_gene: NA; abundance: NA; j_gene: TRBJ2-2; v_gene: TRBV11-2; CDR3nt: TGTGCCAGCAGCTTAACCACCGGGGAGCTGTTTTTT; CDR3aa: CASSLTTGELFF
d_gene: TRBD1; abundance: many; j_gene: TRBJ1-6; v_gene: TRBV4-3; CDR3nt: TGCGCCAGCAGCCAAGTTGGGACAGGGGGCTTTTCACCCCTCCACTTT; CDR3aa: CASSQVGTGGFSPLHF
d_gene: TRBD1; abundance: NA; j_gene: TRBJ1-6; v_gene: TRBV11-2; CDR3nt: TGTGCCAGCAGCTCGCTTTACAGGGGAACGGATTCACCCCTCCACTTT; CDR3aa: CASSSLYRGTDSPLHF
d_gene: NA; abundance: NA; j_gene: TRBJ2-1; v_gene: TRBV7-9; CDR3nt: TGTGCCAGCAGCCCGACGGGCGGAGCGAATGGGGAGTTCTTC; CDR3aa: CASSPTGGANGEFF
d_gene: NA; abundance: NA; j_gene: TRBJ1-1; v_gene: TRBV14; CDR3nt: TGTGCCAGCAGCGAAGTGGAGGCTATTCAGGCTGACGCTTTCTTT; CDR3aa: CASSEVEAIQADAFF
d_gene: NA; abundance: NA; j_gene: TRBJ1-1; v_gene: TRBV20-1; CDR3nt: TGCAGTGCCCCCCAGGGGTTCTCTGGGGCTTTCTTT; CDR3aa: CSAPQGFSGAFF
d_gene: NA; abundance: NA; j_gene: TRBJ1-4; v_gene: TRBV7-3; CDR3nt: TGTGCCAGCAGCGTAGGAGGGGGTGACCAAAAACTGTTTTTT; CDR3aa: CASSVGGGDQKLFF
d_gene: NA; abundance: NA; j_gene: TRBJ2-6; v_gene: TRBV13; CDR3nt: TGTGCCAGCAGCCCCAAATTATCCTCTGGGGCCAACGTCCTGACTTTC; CDR3aa: CASSPKLSSGANVLTF
d_gene: NA; abundance: NA; j_gene: TRBJ2-7; v_gene: TRBV2; CDR3nt: TGTGCCAGCAGTGTACTTCATTACGAGCAGTACTTC; CDR3aa: CASSVLHYEQYF
d_gene: NA; abundance: NA; j_gene: TRBJ2-6; v_gene: TRBV7-9; CDR3nt: TGTGCCAGCAGCTCCTCGCCCTCTAGGGCCAACGTCCTGACTTTC; CDR3aa: CASSSSPSRANVLTF
d_gene: NA; abundance: NA; j_gene: TRBJ1-2; v_gene: TRBV19; CDR3nt: TGTGCCAGTAGTCCAGGCTCAAACTATGGCTACACCTTC; CDR3aa: CASSPGSNYGYTF
d_gene: NA; abundance: many; j_gene: TRBJ2-7; v_gene: TRBV2; CDR3nt: TGTGCCAGCAGTGTTTACAGGGATATAGACGAGCAGTACTTC; CDR3aa: CASSVYRDIDEQYF
d_gene: NA; abundance: NA; j_gene: TRBJ2-1; v_gene: TRBV12-3/TRBV12-4; CDR3nt: TGTGCCAGCAGTTCCTCTAGGTCTATGGATGAGCAGTTCTTC; CDR3aa: CASSSSRSMDEQFF
d_gene: TRBD1; abundance: NA; j_gene: TRBJ1-3; v_gene: TRBV7-9; CDR3nt: TGTGCCAGCAGCGCGGAGACAGGGAACGCATCTGGAAACACCATATATTTT; CDR3aa: CASSAETGNASGNTIYF
d_gene: NA; abundance: NA; j_gene: TRBJ1-2; v_gene: TRBV11-1; CDR3nt: TGTGCCAGCAGCTTAGCCGCCGGGACTGTCGCATATGGCTACACCTTC; CDR3aa: CASSLAAGTVAYGYTF
d_gene: TRBD1; abundance: NA; j_gene: TRBJ1-3; v_gene: TRBV29-1; CDR3nt: TGCAGCGTCGGGGACAGGGGCATCTCTGGAAACACCATATATTTT; CDR3aa: CSVGDRGISGNTIYF
d_gene: NA; abundance: NA; j_gene: TRBJ2-3; v_gene: TRBV7-9; CDR3nt: TGTGCCACCAGCCGGCGGTGGGGGACGGACATGCGGTATTTT; CDR3aa: CATSRRWGTDMRYF
d_gene: TRBD2; abundance: many; j_gene: TRBJ2-3; v_gene: TRBV7-6; CDR3nt: TGTGCCAGCAGCTTAATGGTACACGGGGGGGATACGCAGTATTTT; CDR3aa: CASSLMVHGGDTQYF
d_gene: TRBD2; abundance: NA; j_gene: TRBJ2-1; v_gene: TRBV24-1; CDR3nt: TGTGCCACCAGTCGTCTAGCGGGAGGTGAGCAGTTCTTC; CDR3aa: CATSRLAGGEQFF
d_gene: NA; abundance: NA; j_gene: TRBJ1-2; v_gene: TRBV10-3; CDR3nt: TGTGCCATCAGCCGGAAGGAGTATGGCTACACCTTC; CDR3aa: CAISRKEYGYTF
d_gene: NA; abundance: NA; j_gene: TRBJ1-6; v_gene: TRBV7-2; CDR3nt: TGTGCCAGCAGCTCCCAGGGAGGGGATCAGCCCCAGCATCACTTT; CDR3aa: CASSSQGGDQPQHHF
d_gene: NA; abundance: NA; j_gene: TRBJ2-1; v_gene: TRBV2; CDR3nt: TGTGCCAGCAGCCAGACAGGCAGCTACGAGCAGTTCTTC; CDR3aa: CASSQTGSYEQFF